One and the same sample provided the 21 T cell receptor beta chains below, sequenced in a study of long-term antiretroviral therapy in people with HIV. The assay used was immunoSEQ (version v3.0), run at survey level. Assay: immunoSEQ multiplex PCR; the TCRdb copy retains only in-frame clones and omits some. Among about 33,000 clones listed, more than 60% were seen once. The material sequenced was unsorted PBMCs, taken 2 years after starting antiretroviral therapy. These receptors were collected from a woman in her fifties or sixties with HIV.

J is TRBJ2-2 and V is TRBV5-8; either TRBD1 or TRBD2 may supply D (5 bases each). The CDR3 consists of 15 residues. V gave up 4 bases and J gave up 5 bases, with 15 bases separating them. CDR1 is SGHTS and CDR2 is YDEGEE in the germline V gene. The CDR3, as DNA: TGTGCCAGCAGCCTTGGGGACGGGGAAACCGGGGAGCTGTTTTTT. It yields the protein CASSLGDGETGELFF. Full variable domain (outside the CDR3, taken from reference TRBV5-8 and TRBJ2-2): EAGVTQSPTHLIKTRGQQATLRCSPISGHTSVYWYQQALGLGLQFLLWYDEGEERNRGNFPPRFSGRQFPNYSSELNVNALELEDSALYLCASSLGDGETGELFFGEGSRLTVL.

The gene calls are TRBV18 and TRBJ2-7, with 7 bases fitting TRBD2. The CDR3 is made up of 14 amino acids. Trimming removed 5 bases from V and 2 bases from J; junction bases left unmatched: 6. Looked up from germline, CDR1 is KGHSH and CDR2 is LQKENI. The CDR3 sequence: CASSTGGIPYEQYF. CDR3 sequence (DNA): TGTGCCAGCTCAACGGGGGGAATTCCCTACGAGCAGTACTTC.

This chain uses TRBV13 with TRBJ1-1; 7 bases line up with TRBD1. CDR3 size: 13 residues. Trimming removed 3 bases from V and 10 bases from J; junction bases left unmatched: 8. Germline lookup yields CDR1 PRHDT and CDR2 FYEKMQ (reference sequence). Here the CDR3 reads CASSFRANRGAFF. For the CDR3, the DNA is TGTGCCAGCAGCTTCCGAGCGAACAGGGGAGCTTTCTTT.

Written as DNA, the CDR3 is TGTGCTAGTGGGTCATATACCGGGGGGCAGGGGGGTGGCAATCAGCCCCAGCATTTT. It translates to CASGSYTGGQGGGNQPQHF. The J gene is TRBJ1-5, the V gene TRBV12-5; 7 bases map to TRBD1. The germline V gene has CDR1 LGHNT and CDR2 FRNRAP. The V gene end was trimmed by 6 bases and the J gene end by 2 bases; junction bases not matched to a gene: 19. The CDR3 spans 19 residues. The variable domain in full, with the rest retrieved from reference TRBV12-5 and TRBJ1-5, is DARVTQTPRHKVTEMGQEVTMRCQPILGHNTVFWYRQTMMQGLELLAYFRNRAPLDDSGMPKDRFSAEMPDATLATLKIQPSEPRDSAVYFCASGSYTGGQGGGNQPQHFGDGTRLSIL.

V and J are TRBV7-6 and TRBJ2-2; D is unresolved. The CDR3 runs 14 residues. Germline V gene sequence: CDR1 SGHVS, CDR2 FNYEAQ. Trimming cost V 4 bases and J 0 bases, with 6 bases left between them. The CDR3 sequence: CASSSTTNTGELFF. The CDR3 DNA follows: TGTGCCAGCAGCTCTACAACGAACACCGGGGAGCTGTTTTTT.

This chain uses TRBV11-2 with TRBJ1-1; the D is unclear. From germline, CDR1 is SGHAT and CDR2 FQNNGV. V lost 0 bases to trimming and J lost 2 bases, with 10 bases between them. The CDR3 has 15 amino acids. The CDR3 here is CASSLDQRGNTEAFF. CDR3 coding DNA: TGTGCCAGCAGCTTAGATCAACGGGGAAACACTGAAGCTTTCTTT.

This chain joins TRBV7-8 and TRBJ1-4, with D unclear. Deletions cut 2 bases from V and 5 bases from J, with 9 bases between. CDR3 size: 14 residues. Germline V gene sequence: CDR1 SGHVS, CDR2 FQNEAQ. In DNA form, the CDR3 reads TGTGCCAGCAGCTTAAAGGGCAGAAATGAAAAACTGTTTTTT. Its protein product is CASSLKGRNEKLFF. The full variable domain, in which reference TRBV7-8 and TRBJ1-4 provide the parts outside the CDR3, is GAGVSQSPRYKVAKRGQDVALRCDPISGHVSLFWYQQALGQGPEFLTYFQNEAQLDKSGLPSDRFFAERPEGSVSTLKIQRTQQEDSAVYLCASSLKGRNEKLFFGSGTQLSVL.

The genes are TRBV14 and TRBJ2-3; D gene ambiguous. From germline, CDR1 is SGHDN and CDR2 FVKESK. CDR3 length: 15 residues. The V end lost 4 bases, the J end lost 2 bases, and 13 bases lay between the germline ends. This CDR3 is CASSLSGGVTDTQYF. The CDR3 DNA follows: TGTGCCAGCAGCCTATCAGGTGGGGTCACAGATACGCAGTATTTT.

The chain uses TRBV28 and TRBJ2-1; 10 bases are shared with TRBD2. Germline CDR1 MDHEN, CDR2 SYDVKM. The CDR3 contains 16 residues. With V trimmed by 7 bases and J by 2 bases, 8 bases remained unmatched. CDR3 region: CASNPHTSGAYNEQFF. CDR3 DNA sequence: TGTGCCAGCAACCCACATACTAGCGGGGCCTACAATGAGCAGTTCTTC. The whole variable domain, remainder taken from reference TRBV28 and TRBJ2-1, is DVKVTQSSRYLVKRTGEKVFLECVQDMDHENMFWYRQDPGLGLRLIYFSYDVKMKEKGDIPEGYSVSREKKERFSLILESASTNQTSMYLCASNPHTSGAYNEQFFGPGTRLTVL.

In its sample, this clone was seen once. The chain uses TRBV7-8 and TRBJ2-5, with no clear D. The CDR3 contains 13 residues. Germline assignment: CDR1 SGHVS and CDR2 FQNEAQ. V was cut by 2 bases and J by 2 bases, with 6 bases left in between. The CDR3 spells CASSLMTQETQYF. CDR3 DNA: TGTGCCAGCAGCTTAATGACGCAAGAGACCCAGTACTTC.

V gene TRBV5-4 combines with J gene TRBJ2-3; a possible D gene is TRBD1 (5 bases). Trimming took 10 bases from V and 3 from J, leaving 15 bases between them. The germline gives CDR1 SGHNT, CDR2 YYREEE (reference sequence). The CDR3 loop spans 13 amino acids. The CDR3 sequence is CAYTSRVTDTQYF. Here the CDR3 DNA reads TGTGCCTATACCTCCAGGGTGACAGATACGCAGTATTTT.

J is TRBJ2-3 and V is TRBV27, with a possible D match to TRBD1 (6 bases). V lost 3 bases and J lost 0, with 16 bases in between. From germline, CDR1 is MNHEY and CDR2 SMNVEV (reference sequence). The CDR3 runs to 17 residues. The CDR3 loop is CASSLGIRGWSTDTQYF. CDR3 nucleotide sequence: TGTGCCAGCAGTTTGGGGATCAGGGGATGGAGCACAGATACGCAGTATTTT.

V is TRBV5-1 and J is TRBJ2-7; D is possibly TRBD1 (6 bases). The CDR3 runs to 16 residues. The ends were cut back, 0 bases at V and 1 base at J, with 14 bases in the middle. Germline CDR1 SGHRS, CDR2 YFSETQ. The CDR3 reads CASSLAYGTKSYEQYF. CDR3 sequence (DNA): TGCGCCAGCAGCTTGGCGTACGGGACAAAATCCTACGAGCAGTACTTC.

V is TRBV19 and J is TRBJ1-2; 9 bases are shared with TRBD1. CDR3 size: 12 residues. V was pared by 5 bases and J by 9 bases, with 4 bases of the junction left unmatched. Germline V gives CDR1 LNHDA, CDR2 SQIVND (reference sequence). CDR3 nucleotide sequence: TGTGCCAGTAGTGCGGGACAGGGACGCTACACCTTC. The encoded protein is CASSAGQGRYTF.

The chain combines TRBV4-1 with TRBJ1-2; TRBD1 might be the D (5 bases). Trimming removed 1 base from V and 3 bases from J, with 15 bases in between. The length of the CDR3 is 16 residues. Germline V lookup: CDR1 MGHRA, CDR2 YSYEKL. CDR3 coding DNA: TGCGCCAGCAGCCAAGGGCCCGGGGGGTCCCACTATGGCTACACCTTC. This encodes CASSQGPGGSHYGYTF.

The chain uses TRBV5-1 and TRBJ2-2; D is perhaps TRBD2 (5 bases). V was clipped by 0 bases and J by 3 bases, with 12 bases between them. The CDR3 is 16 amino acids. Germline V CDR1 and CDR2: SGHRS, YFSETQ. The CDR3 nucleotides read TGCGCCAGCAGCTTGGACGGGGTGTCGCACACCGGGGAGCTGTTTTTT. Amino acid sequence: CASSLDGVSHTGELFF.

This clone was observed once. The chain has TRBV5-1 and TRBJ1-1; TRBD1 matches at 9 bases. J lost 1 base, V lost 4 bases, and 5 bases had no gene match. The CDR3 has 15 amino acids. The germline CDR1 and CDR2 sequences are SGHRS and YFSETQ. The CDR3 region has the DNA TGCGCCAGCAGCCCCGGGACAGGGTGGAACACTGAAGCTTTCTTT. This translates into CASSPGTGWNTEAFF.

The chain combines TRBV6-5 with TRBJ2-4, with a tentative D call TRBD1 (6 bases). The CDR3 spans 14 residues. CDR1 and CDR2 (germline): MNHEY, SVGAGI. V shed 6 bases and J shed 3 bases, with 12 bases lying between them. The CDR3 sequence is CASRKDRNKNIQYF. DNA for the CDR3: TGTGCCAGCAGAAAAGACAGGAACAAAAACATTCAGTACTTC.

V and J are TRBV5-4 and TRBJ1-3, with no clear D. The CDR3 extends over 17 amino acids. The V end lost 0 bases, the J end lost 7 bases, and 20 bases lay between the germline ends. Germline assignment: CDR1 SGHNT and CDR2 YYREEE (reference sequence). As DNA, the CDR3 is TGTGCCAGCAGCTTGGATGGATATAGGGATGAGATTAACACCATATATTTT. It codes for CASSLDGYRDEINTIYF. Looking up the rest from reference TRBV5-4 and TRBJ1-3 gives the full variable domain: ETGVTQSPTHLIKTRGQQVTLRCSSQSGHNTVSWYQQALGQGPQFIFQYYREEENGRGNFPPRFSGLQFPNYSSELNVNALELDDSALYLCASSLDGYRDEINTIYFGEGSWLTVV.

The genes are TRBV28 and TRBJ1-5; no clear D gene. CDR1 is MDHEN, CDR2 SYDVKM, per germline. The CDR3 covers 15 residues. Deletions cut 1 base from V and 4 bases from J, with 11 bases between. The CDR3 spells CASSLYSSENQPQHF. The CDR3 coding sequence is TGTGCCAGCAGTTTATATTCTTCGGAAAATCAGCCCCAGCATTTT. The full variable domain, its missing parts supplied by reference TRBV28 and TRBJ1-5, is DVKVTQSSRYLVKRTGEKVFLECVQDMDHENMFWYRQDPGLGLRLIYFSYDVKMKEKGDIPEGYSVSREKKERFSLILESASTNQTSMYLCASSLYSSENQPQHFGDGTRLSIL.

The chain uses TRBV2 and TRBJ1-2; 8 bases are shared with TRBD1. This CDR3 contains 14 residues. V lost 5 bases, J lost 7 bases, and 9 bases stayed unmatched. CDR1 and CDR2 from the germline V gene are SNHLY and FYNNEI. CDR3 loop: CASSKGQGVGGYTF. The CDR3 DNA follows: TGTGCCAGCAGTAAAGGACAGGGTGTGGGTGGCTACACCTTC.